The 9 T cell receptor beta chains presented below share a single source sample, sequenced in a study of cytomegalovirus exposure and HLA in healthy donors. Using immunoSEQ multiplex PCR, the repertoire was profiled, and TCRdb retains in-frame clones only, with some absent. The table shows some 130,000 clones, with roughly nine tenths occurring only once. Sequencing input: PBMCs. The receptors come from a woman aged 18-30 years in good health and CMV-seronegative.

The V gene is TRBV18, the J gene TRBJ2-1; 12 nucleotides line up with TRBD2. V lost 8 bases, J lost 9 bases, and 11 bases stayed unmatched. This CDR3 has 15 residues. Germline V gene sequence: CDR1 KGHSH, CDR2 LQKENI. CDR3 residues: CASAPLAGGPGEQFF. The DNA of the CDR3 is TGTGCCAGCGCCCCGCTAGCGGGGGGGCCGGGTGAGCAGTTCTTC.

The chain uses TRBV19 and TRBJ2-7; 8 bases are shared with TRBD1. Germline trimming cut 11 bases from V and 3 bases from J; bases unmatched to any gene: 12. Germline V CDR1 and CDR2: LNHDA, SQIVND (reference sequence). CDR3 size: 14 residues. The CDR3 bases are TGTGCCCGAAATCCGGGACAGGCGATCTACGAGCAGTACTTC. Translation: CARNPGQAIYEQYF. Combining the CDR3 with reference TRBV19 and TRBJ2-7 gives the whole variable domain DGGITQSPKYLFRKEGQNVTLSCEQNLNHDAMYWYRQDPGQGLRLIYYSQIVNDFQKGDIAEGYSVSREKKESFPLTVTSAQKNPTAFYLCARNPGQAIYEQYFGPGTRLTVT.

V gene TRBV6-6 combines with J gene TRBJ2-5, with TRBD2 as a possible D gene (5 bases). V was clipped by 7 bases and J by 9 bases, with 15 bases between them. Germline CDR1 is MNHNY and CDR2 is SVGAGI (reference sequence). The CDR3 is 12 residues long. CDR3 DNA sequence: TGTGCCAGCACCCGGGCCGGGATGGCCCAGTACTTC. The encoded protein is CASTRAGMAQYF.

The V call is TRBV6-5, the J call TRBJ1-1; D might be TRBD1 (6 bases). Germline loops: CDR1 MNHEY, CDR2 SVGAGI. Trimming left V 2 bases short and J 3 bases short, with 13 bases between. This CDR3 has 15 residues. Here the CDR3 DNA reads TGTGCCAGCAGTTACGATGACAGGATTGACACTGAAGCTTTCTTT. Translation: CASSYDDRIDTEAFF.

The rearrangement uses TRBV9 and TRBJ1-2; D not resolved. V dropped 0 bases and J dropped 8 bases, with 14 bases sitting between them. The CDR3 totals 14 residues. Germline V gives CDR1 SGDLS, CDR2 YYNGEE. The CDR3 bases are TGTGCCAGCAGCGTAGATCCAGGTTCAGGCGGCTACACCTTC. Protein: CASSVDPGSGGYTF.

The chain employs TRBV7-8 and TRBJ1-1, with D perhaps TRBD1 (5 bases). V was trimmed by 1 base and J by 3 bases, leaving 18 bases between them. The CDR3 runs to 17 residues. The germline V gene encodes CDR1 SGHVS and CDR2 FQNEAQ. Written as DNA, the CDR3 is TGTGCCAGCAGCTTAGATCTTATCGGGGGGAGGGACACTGAAGCTTTCTTT. Translated: CASSLDLIGGRDTEAFF.

The rearrangement joins TRBV15 to TRBJ1-4; D is ambiguous. Trimming pared 5 bases from V and 5 bases from J, leaving 9 bases between. The length of the CDR3 is 13 residues. Germline-derived CDR1 and CDR2 are LNHNV and YYDKDF (reference sequence). DNA of the CDR3: TGTGCCACCAGCCCCAGGTTAAATGAAAAACTGTTTTTT. Residues: CATSPRLNEKLFF.

The chain links TRBV6-5 to TRBJ1-1, with D perhaps matching TRBD1 (5 bases). CDR3 length equals 13 residues. V dropped 8 bases and J dropped 4 bases, with 14 bases sitting between them. Germline V CDR1 and CDR2: MNHEY, SVGAGI. CDR3 in amino acids: CASRLSGGTEAFF. Written as DNA, the CDR3 is TGTGCCAGCCGGTTATCGGGGGGCACTGAAGCTTTCTTT.

The chain links TRBV10-1 to TRBJ2-7, with 9 bases fitting TRBD1. V shed 4 bases and J 5 bases; nucleotides not matched to a gene: 9. The CDR3 covers 15 residues. Germline-derived CDR1 and CDR2 are WNHNN and SYGVQD (reference sequence). The CDR3 loop is CASSAGGTGGHEQYF. In nucleotides, the CDR3 is TGCGCCAGCAGTGCGGGCGGTACAGGGGGCCACGAGCAGTACTTC.